This T cell receptor (beta chain) came from a study of blood T cell repertoires in COVID-19. The wider study: The study drew acute and convalescent COVID-19 samples from the United States, Italy and Spain. PBMCs, B-cell-depleted T cells, or T cells provided the cDNA or gDNA that made up the material.

This CDR3 contains 15 residues. CDR1 SEHNR and CDR2 FQNEAQ come from the germline V gene (reference sequence). Trimming shortened V by 2 bases and J by 4 bases, and 11 bases separated the two germline ends. Clones were sequenced by immunoSEQ multiplex PCR, and TCRdb holds only the in-frame ones, with some missing. The data hold more than 45,000 clones, with approximately 86% observed a single time. Sequencing input: peripheral blood. This receptor was taken from a middle-aged man with acute or convalescent COVID-19. The genes are TRBV7-9 and TRBJ1-4; maybe TRBD1 (5 bases). CDR3 protein: CASSLQGSGNEKLFF. The CDR3 bases are TGTGCCAGCAGCTTACAGGGTAGTGGTAATGAAAAACTGTTTTTT.